These 11 T cell receptor beta chains came from one sample sequenced in a study of CD8 T cells in ankylosing spondylitis. Each CDR3 protein is one row after TCRdb ran MiXCR on the 5' RACE reads. The sample records around 280,000 distinct CDR3 sequences, about 20% being singletons. Sequenced material: blood, either unsorted or a sorted T cell fraction (not recorded which). The receptors come from a male donor with ankylosing spondylitis or in good health (not recorded which).

This clonotype was counted a few times. The chain joins TRBV27 to TRBJ2-3; the D call may be TRBD1 or TRBD2 (6 bases each). V lost 4 bases to trimming and J lost 2 bases, with 31 bases between them. The germline gives CDR1 MNHEY, CDR2 SMNVEV (reference sequence). This CDR3 has 21 amino acids. The CDR3 bases are TGTGCCAGCAGTTCCATACCTTGGACAGAAGGTTCCACTAGCTTCACAGATACGCAGTATTTT. Its translation is CASSSIPWTEGSTSFTDTQYF.

CDR3 in amino acids: CASSYGGLSNEKLFF. Here the CDR3 DNA reads TGTGCCAGCAGCTACGGGGGTTTGTCTAATGAAAAACTGTTTTTT. The genes are TRBV7-3 and TRBJ1-4; TRBD1 is a possible D gene (5 bases). This CDR3 has 15 amino acids. Trimming stripped 4 bases from V and 3 bases from J, with 12 bases between. Germline CDR1 and CDR2: SGHTA and FQGTGA.

Concerning this clonotype: The junction shows a germline mismatch at one end, possibly a read error. The V gene is TRBV28, the J gene TRBJ1-6; a possible D gene is TRBD1 (5 bases). This CDR3 comprises 15 residues. CDR1 and CDR2 (germline): MDHEN, SYDVKM. DNA for the CDR3: TGTGACAGCAGTTTCAGGGAAAATTATAATTCACCCCTCCACTTT. Encoded protein: CDSSFRENYNSPLHF.

This clonotype was detected many times. The rearrangement joins TRBV9 to TRBJ1-6; D is uncertain. The CDR3 extends over 15 amino acids. Germline CDR1 SGDLS, CDR2 YYNGEE. Trimming pared 0 bases from V and 0 bases from J, leaving 4 bases between. The CDR3 loop is CASSVDSSYNSPLHF. Written as DNA, the CDR3 is TGTGCCAGCAGCGTAGATAGCTCCTATAATTCACCCCTCCACTTT.

The CDR3 reads CATSRIGLSEQFF. CDR3 in DNA: TGTGCCACCAGCAGAATCGGACTCTCCGAGCAGTTCTTC. The chain combines TRBV15 with TRBJ2-1; perhaps TRBD2 as D (5 bases). Germline CDR1 and CDR2: LNHNV and YYDKDF (reference sequence). The CDR3 is 13 amino acids. The germline V and J ends were trimmed by 2 bases and 10 bases, with 12 bases remaining between them.

The chain uses TRBV29-1 and TRBJ2-5, with TRBD2 matching 9 bases. The CDR3 is made up of 13 amino acids. After removal of 3 bases from V and 1 base from J, the junction contained 0 bases not matched to a gene. CDR1 is SQVTM and CDR2 is ANQGSEA in the germline V gene. As DNA, the CDR3 is TGCAGCGTTGAGACTAGCGGCCAAGAGACCCAGTACTTC. Its translation is CSVETSGQETQYF.

The chain is built from TRBV11-2 and TRBJ2-3; 15 nucleotides agree with TRBD2. Germline V gene data show CDR1 as SGHAT and CDR2 as FQNNGV. The J segment lost 3 bases and the V segment lost 5 bases, leaving 9 bases of the junction unmatched. The CDR3 has 18 residues. For the CDR3, the DNA is TGTGCCAGCAGCCAAGGGACTAGCGGGGGGCCTCGTACAGATACGCAGTATTTT. It codes for CASSQGTSGGPRTDTQYF.

The chain links TRBV5-1 to TRBJ2-7, with D maybe TRBD2 (7 bases). The CDR3 runs to 14 residues. Germline V gene lookup returns CDR1 SGHRS and CDR2 YFSETQ. V was cut by 0 bases and J by 6 bases, with 13 bases left in between. CDR3 in amino acids: CASSLAGGGGEQYV. The CDR3 DNA reads TGCGCCAGCAGCTTGGCCGGCGGGGGCGGCGAGCAGTACGTC.

The V gene is TRBV10-3, the J gene TRBJ2-5, with D perhaps matching TRBD2 (5 bases). The germline gives CDR1 ENHRY, CDR2 SYGVKD. Trimming cost V 4 bases and J 0 bases, with 12 bases left between them. The CDR3 spans 15 residues. In DNA, the CDR3 is TGTGCCATCAGTGTTAGCGACCTTTACCAAGAGACCCAGTACTTC. This codes for CAISVSDLYQETQYF.

This clonotype was picked up a small number of times. The V and J genes are TRBV7-9 and TRBJ2-2; TRBD2 aligns across 12 bases. Germline-derived CDR1 and CDR2 are SEHNR and FQNEAQ (reference sequence). This CDR3 has 17 amino acids. V shed 5 bases and J 2 bases; nucleotides not matched to a gene: 6. The CDR3 DNA reads TGTGCCAGCAGCGGAAGGACTAGCGGGGAAAACACCGGGGAGCTGTTTTTT. It yields the protein CASSGRTSGENTGELFF.

The chain joins TRBV5-1 to TRBJ2-1, with 15 bases identical to TRBD2. CDR1 and CDR2 from the germline V gene are SGHRS and YFSETQ. This CDR3 is 17 amino acids long. After removal of 3 bases from V and 4 bases from J, the junction contained 5 bases not matched to a gene. For the CDR3, the DNA is TGCGCCAGCAGCTGGACTAGCGGGGGGGCCCAATACAATGAGCAGTTCTTC. Its protein product is CASSWTSGGAQYNEQFF.